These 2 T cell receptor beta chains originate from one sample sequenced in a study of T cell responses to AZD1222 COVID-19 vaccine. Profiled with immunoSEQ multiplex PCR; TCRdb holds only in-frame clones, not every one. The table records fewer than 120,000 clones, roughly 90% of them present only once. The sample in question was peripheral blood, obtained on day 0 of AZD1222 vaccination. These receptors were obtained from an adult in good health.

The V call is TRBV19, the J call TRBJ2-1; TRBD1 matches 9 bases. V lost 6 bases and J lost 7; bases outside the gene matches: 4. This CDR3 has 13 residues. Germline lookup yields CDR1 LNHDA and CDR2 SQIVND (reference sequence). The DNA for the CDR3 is TGTGCCAGTAGAGGGGGGACAGGGAATGAGCAGTTCTTC. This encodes CASRGGTGNEQFF.

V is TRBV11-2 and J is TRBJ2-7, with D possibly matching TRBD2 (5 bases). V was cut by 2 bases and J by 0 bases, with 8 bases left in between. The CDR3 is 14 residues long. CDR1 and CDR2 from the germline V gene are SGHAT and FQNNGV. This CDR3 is CASSLSGPSYEQYF. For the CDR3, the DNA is TGTGCCAGCAGCTTAAGCGGTCCCTCCTACGAGCAGTACTTC.